This is a list of T cell receptor beta chains from one sample in a study of T-cell memory formation after mild COVID-19. TCRdb passed the 5' RACE reads through MiXCR, listing each CDR3 protein once. The sample has 190,000 or so distinct CDR3 sequences, 20% to 25% seen once. Sequencing was done on a sample of PBMCs or a T cell subset sorted from them (not recorded which). The receptors here all came from an adult woman who had mild COVID-19 (a few samples of this study predate the infection). Cell type and time point are not known. Both conserved end residues are part of each CDR3.

CDR3	V	J
CASSIGTSGTDTQYF	TRBV19	TRBJ2-3
CASSYTAHQPQHF	TRBV6-2/TRBV6-3	TRBJ1-5
CASSYVQGSTGELFF	TRBV6-5	TRBJ2-2
CAWSRDGNSPLHF	TRBV30	TRBJ1-6
CASSHRTGDTEAFF	TRBV7-2	TRBJ1-1
CSRAGRARETQYF	TRBV29-1	TRBJ2-5
CAWSATGGEQYF	TRBV30	TRBJ2-7
CASASGLQPQHF	TRBV19	TRBJ1-5
CASSDPLRGSYNEQFF	TRBV7-6	TRBJ2-1
CASSPLGLNQPQHF	TRBV6-2/TRBV6-3	TRBJ1-5
CATSDLGTGGETQYF	TRBV24-1	TRBJ2-5
CASSFNRDTRSDTQYF	TRBV7-9	TRBJ2-3
CAISESTGAGYTF	TRBV10-3	TRBJ1-2
CASSLDTVIGNTEAFF	TRBV7-2	TRBJ1-1
CASSGGDSYNEQFF	TRBV9	TRBJ2-1
CASSSEGLRGDEQYF	TRBV11-2	TRBJ2-7
CASSYPLGSGNTIYF	TRBV7-9	TRBJ1-3
CASSHGQVMNTEAFF	TRBV12-3/TRBV12-4	TRBJ1-1
CASSFVAYEQYF	TRBV5-6	TRBJ2-7
CASSLVPDTQYF	TRBV11-2	TRBJ2-3
CASSPRTGGDTEAFF	TRBV12-3/TRBV12-4	TRBJ1-1
CASSQGTIGSYEQYF	TRBV7-9	TRBJ2-7
CSASWTSGRVDEQYF	TRBV20-1	TRBJ2-7
CSVQQGRDEKLFF	TRBV29-1	TRBJ1-4
CSARDQGASWTDTQYF	TRBV20-1	TRBJ2-3
CASSSGLPYEQYF	TRBV5-5	TRBJ2-7
CASSVDRERKTDTQYF	TRBV9	TRBJ2-3
CASSFGPGGYGYTF	TRBV6-5	TRBJ1-2
CASSLVGYYEQYF	TRBV7-9	TRBJ2-7
CASLPVGGAYNEQFF	TRBV5-1	TRBJ2-1
CASSGGSNTGELFF	TRBV12-3/TRBV12-4	TRBJ2-2
CASSDSNSGGPDTQYF	TRBV6-4	TRBJ2-3
CASSQRAGGEQFF	TRBV4-3	TRBJ2-1
CASSLPATGLGDTQYF	TRBV7-2	TRBJ2-3
CASSHTGPLGEQYF	TRBV12-3/TRBV12-4	TRBJ2-7
CASQDRVSLLGNTIYF	TRBV6-1	TRBJ1-3
CATSIRVETQYF	TRBV15	TRBJ2-5
CSANLRSLMVPDRQYF	TRBV20-1	TRBJ2-3
CASSLHAGREASEQYF	TRBV6-2/TRBV6-3	TRBJ2-7
CASTFGQGSNTEAFF	TRBV7-6	TRBJ1-1
CASSQEGPSYSNQPQHF	TRBV4-1	TRBJ1-5
CASSTKGYTEAFF	TRBV19	TRBJ1-1
CASSLDRAGRSYNEQFF	TRBV11-2	TRBJ2-1
CASSLGAIIPSYEQYF	TRBV7-9	TRBJ2-7
CASSPTRQDWNTEAFF	TRBV4-1	TRBJ1-1
CASSLGASADTQYF	TRBV7-2	TRBJ2-3
CASSYLTGGPQETQYF	TRBV27	TRBJ2-5
CASSHGTASYNEQFF	TRBV4-3	TRBJ2-1
CASSHGLADYNEQFF	TRBV4-3	TRBJ2-1
CASSPWDIGEGFF	TRBV7-9	TRBJ1-1
CASSSTADTQYF	TRBV7-9	TRBJ2-3